This note documents a single T cell receptor (beta chain) sequence. Ten or more counts support this clonotype. Its antigen specificity is not known. Per-nucleotide qualities are absent, and no much larger clonotype sits a single base away. This sample is drawn from a study of T cell repertoires in cytomegalovirus infection (dated by TCRdb to between 2018 and 2020). About the full investigation: Because public TCR beta signatures pointed to carriage of CMV infection together with the matching HLA type, the HLA type of each donor mattered for the analysis. The paper as a whole reports these results and caveats: In the ex vivo response, HLA-C-restricted CMV-specific TCR beta clonotypes were dominant, and in two of eight donors the single most frequent clonotype came from this HLA-C-restricted group. In both this cohort and an independent cohort of more than 350 donors, the cumulative frequency of public TCR beta family members distinguished carriers of CMV infection plus the relevant HLA type.

The sequencing machine was an Illumina HiSeq 1500. Using fastp trimming at Q25 and MiXCR clonotype assembly, TCRdb reanalyzed the public sequencing data and kept in-frame beta chains. Rows with a matching CDR3 protein are joined into one entry that keeps the most common DNA and genes. The sample includes about 440,000 distinct CDR3 sequences, with approximately 31% observed a single time. Roughly an eighth of the sample comes from the top ten. CDR1 and CDR2 are read off the germline V gene as SGHVS and FQNEAQ. The V end loses 1 base and the J end loses 1 base, and a stretch of 7 bases separates them. CDR3 length: 14 amino acids, cysteine to phenylalanine. Of all the DNA, just the CDR3 is kept, 42 bases in frame from base 1.

This TCR was sampled from a human donor in good health (CMV status not recorded). Some clones in this sample may be carry-over from other donors' samples. The sample comprised PBMCs. The chain uses TRBV7-8 and TRBJ1-1; the D gene is not confidently resolved. The CDR3 corresponds to CASSLGLGNTEAFF. The nucleotide sequence reads TGTGCCAGCAGCTTAGGCCTAGGGAACACTGAAGCTTTCTTT.